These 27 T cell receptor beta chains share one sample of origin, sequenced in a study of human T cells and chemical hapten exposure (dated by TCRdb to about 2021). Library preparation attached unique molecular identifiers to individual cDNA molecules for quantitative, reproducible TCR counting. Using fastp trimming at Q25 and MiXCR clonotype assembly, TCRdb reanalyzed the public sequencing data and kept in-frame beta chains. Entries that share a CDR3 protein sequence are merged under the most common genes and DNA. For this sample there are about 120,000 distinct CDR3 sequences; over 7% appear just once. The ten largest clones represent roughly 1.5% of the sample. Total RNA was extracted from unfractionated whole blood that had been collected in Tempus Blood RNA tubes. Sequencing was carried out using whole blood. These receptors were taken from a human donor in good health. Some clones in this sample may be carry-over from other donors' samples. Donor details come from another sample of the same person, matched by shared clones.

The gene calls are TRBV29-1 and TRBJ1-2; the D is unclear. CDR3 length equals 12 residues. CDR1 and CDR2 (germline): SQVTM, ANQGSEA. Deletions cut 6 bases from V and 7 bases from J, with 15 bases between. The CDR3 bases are TGCAGCGTAATGGGAGATCAGTTTGGCTACACCTTC. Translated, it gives CSVMGDQFGYTF.

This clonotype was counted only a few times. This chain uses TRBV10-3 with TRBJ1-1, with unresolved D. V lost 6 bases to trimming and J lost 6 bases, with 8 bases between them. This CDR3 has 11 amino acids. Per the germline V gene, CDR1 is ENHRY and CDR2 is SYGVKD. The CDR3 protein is CAISAGPEAFF. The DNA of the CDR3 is TGTGCCATCAGCGCCGGCCCTGAAGCTTTCTTT.

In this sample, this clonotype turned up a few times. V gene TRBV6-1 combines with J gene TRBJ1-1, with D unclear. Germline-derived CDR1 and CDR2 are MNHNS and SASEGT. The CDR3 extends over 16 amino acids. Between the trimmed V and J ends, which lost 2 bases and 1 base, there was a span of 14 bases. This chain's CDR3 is CASSEFYGGPNTEAFF. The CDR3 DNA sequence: TGTGCCAGCAGTGAATTCTATGGTGGGCCGAACACTGAAGCTTTCTTT.

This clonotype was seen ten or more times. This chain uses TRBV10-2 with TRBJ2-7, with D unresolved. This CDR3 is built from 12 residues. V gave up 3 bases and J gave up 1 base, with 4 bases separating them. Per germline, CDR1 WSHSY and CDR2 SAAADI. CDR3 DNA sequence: TGCGCCAGCAGTGAAGGTTCCTACGAGCAGTACTTC. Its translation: CASSEGSYEQYF.

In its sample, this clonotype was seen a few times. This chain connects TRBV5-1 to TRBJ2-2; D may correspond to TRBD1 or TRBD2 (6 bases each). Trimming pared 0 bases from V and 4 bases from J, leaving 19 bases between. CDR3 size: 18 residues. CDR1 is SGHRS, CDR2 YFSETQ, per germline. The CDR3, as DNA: TGCGCCAGCAGCTTGGAGGGGGGATCTCGATTTGGCACCGGGGAGCTGTTTTTT. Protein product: CASSLEGGSRFGTGELFF. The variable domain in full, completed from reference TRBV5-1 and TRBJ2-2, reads KAGVTQTPRYLIKTRGQQVTLSCSPISGHRSVSWYQQTPGQGLQFLFEYFSETQRNKGNFPGRFSGRQFSNSRSEMNVSTLELGDSALYLCASSLEGGSRFGTGELFFGEGSRLTVL.

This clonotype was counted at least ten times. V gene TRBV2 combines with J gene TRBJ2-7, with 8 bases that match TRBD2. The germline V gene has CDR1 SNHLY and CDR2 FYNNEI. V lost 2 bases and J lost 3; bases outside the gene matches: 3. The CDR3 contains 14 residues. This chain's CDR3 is CASSEPTSGYEQYF. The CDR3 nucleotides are TGTGCCAGCAGTGAACCCACTAGCGGCTACGAGCAGTACTTC. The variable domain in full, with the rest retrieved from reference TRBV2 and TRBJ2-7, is EPEVTQTPSHQVTQMGQEVILRCVPISNHLYFYWYRQILGQKVEFLVSFYNNEISEKSEIFDDQFSVERPDGSNFTLKIRSTKLEDSAMYFCASSEPTSGYEQYFGPGTRLTVT.

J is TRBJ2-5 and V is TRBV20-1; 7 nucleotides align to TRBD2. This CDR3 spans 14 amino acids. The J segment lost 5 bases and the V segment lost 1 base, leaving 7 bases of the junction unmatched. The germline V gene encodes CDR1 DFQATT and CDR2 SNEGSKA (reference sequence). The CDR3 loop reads CSARVVVTSETQYF. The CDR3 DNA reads TGCAGTGCTAGAGTCGTCGTGACTAGCGAGACCCAGTACTTC.

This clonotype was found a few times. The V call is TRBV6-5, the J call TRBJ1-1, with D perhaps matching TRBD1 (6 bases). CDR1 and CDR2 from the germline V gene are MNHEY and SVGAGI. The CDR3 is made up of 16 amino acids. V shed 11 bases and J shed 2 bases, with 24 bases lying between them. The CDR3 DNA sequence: TGTGCCGCGAGACAAGATCCATCCAGGGGAAACACTGAAGCTTTCTTT. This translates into CAARQDPSRGNTEAFF.

The CDR3 spells CASSQLVRTSGSGEQFF. The DNA for the CDR3 is TGCGCCAGCAGCCAGTTGGTGAGGACTAGCGGGAGCGGTGAGCAGTTCTTC. The V gene is TRBV5-1, the J gene TRBJ2-1; 13 nucleotides line up with TRBD2. Per the germline V gene, CDR1 is SGHRS and CDR2 is YFSETQ. With 4 bases clipped from V and 9 bases from J, the junction kept 13 bases outside the gene matches. CDR3 size: 17 residues.

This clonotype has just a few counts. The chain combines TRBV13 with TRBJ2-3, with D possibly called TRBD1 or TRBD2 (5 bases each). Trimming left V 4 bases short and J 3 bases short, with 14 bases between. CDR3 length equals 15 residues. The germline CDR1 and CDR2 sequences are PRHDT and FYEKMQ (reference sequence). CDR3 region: CASSSPGTETDTQYF. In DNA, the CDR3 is TGTGCCAGCAGCTCCCCCGGGACGGAAACAGATACGCAGTATTTT. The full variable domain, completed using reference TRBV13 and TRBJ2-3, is AAGVIQSPRHLIKEKRETATLKCYPIPRHDTVYWYQQGPGQDPQFLISFYEKMQSDKGSIPDRFSAQQFSDYHSELNMSSLELGDSALYFCASSSPGTETDTQYFGPGTRLTVL.

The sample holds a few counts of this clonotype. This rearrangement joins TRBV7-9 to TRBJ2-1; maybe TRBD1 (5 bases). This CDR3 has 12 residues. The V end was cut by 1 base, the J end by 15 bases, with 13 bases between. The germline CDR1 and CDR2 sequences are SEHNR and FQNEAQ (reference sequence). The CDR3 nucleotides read TGTGCCAGCAGCTTAGGAGCCCCTGGGGCGTTCTTC. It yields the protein CASSLGAPGAFF.

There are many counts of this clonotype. The CDR3, as DNA: TGCGCCAGCAGCTTGGCCGAGGGGGCTCGCGCCAAAAACATTCAGTACTTC. Protein: CASSLAEGARAKNIQYF. The rearrangement uses TRBV5-1 and TRBJ2-4, with 7 bases matching TRBD1. The CDR3 is 17 amino acids. Germline CDR1 is SGHRS and CDR2 is YFSETQ. Trimming removed 0 bases from V and 1 base from J; junction bases left unmatched: 7.

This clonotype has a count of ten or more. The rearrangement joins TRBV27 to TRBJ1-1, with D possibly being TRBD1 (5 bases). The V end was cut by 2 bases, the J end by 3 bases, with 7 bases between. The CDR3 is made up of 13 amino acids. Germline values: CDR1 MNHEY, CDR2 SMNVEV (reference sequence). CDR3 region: CASSLRDYTEAFF. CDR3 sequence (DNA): TGTGCCAGCAGTTTAAGGGACTACACTGAAGCTTTCTTT.

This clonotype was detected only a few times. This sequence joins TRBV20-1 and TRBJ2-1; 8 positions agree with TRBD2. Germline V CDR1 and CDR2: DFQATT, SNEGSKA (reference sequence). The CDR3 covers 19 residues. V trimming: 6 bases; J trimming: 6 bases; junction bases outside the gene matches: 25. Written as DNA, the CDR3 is TGCAGTGCGTCGCCCCTGGACCGGCGTAGCGGGAAAGCGGCCAATGAGCAGTTCTTC. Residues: CSASPLDRRSGKAANEQFF.

DNA for the CDR3: TGTGCCAGCAGAGGTGGGACTAGCGGTTTCCCTAGCACAGATACGCAGTATTTT. It is translated as CASRGGTSGFPSTDTQYF. The chain has TRBV5-4 and TRBJ2-3; 11 bases map to TRBD2. Trimming cost V 5 bases and J 0 bases; bases outside gene matches: 11. Germline V CDR1 and CDR2: SGHNT, YYREEE (reference sequence). CDR3 size: 18 residues.

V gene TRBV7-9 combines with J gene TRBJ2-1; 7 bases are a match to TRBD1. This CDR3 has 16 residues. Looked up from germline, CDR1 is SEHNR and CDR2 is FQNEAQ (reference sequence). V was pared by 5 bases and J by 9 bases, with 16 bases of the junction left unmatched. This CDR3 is CASSRVAGGFNGEQFF. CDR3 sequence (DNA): TGTGCCAGCAGCCGGGTGGCAGGGGGTTTTAATGGTGAGCAGTTCTTC.

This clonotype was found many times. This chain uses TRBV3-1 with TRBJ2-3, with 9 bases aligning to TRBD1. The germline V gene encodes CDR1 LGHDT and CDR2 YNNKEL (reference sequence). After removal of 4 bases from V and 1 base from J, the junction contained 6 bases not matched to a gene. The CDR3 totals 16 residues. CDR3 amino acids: CASSPTGGWGTDTQYF. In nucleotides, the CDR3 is TGTGCCAGCAGCCCAACAGGGGGCTGGGGCACAGATACGCAGTATTTT.

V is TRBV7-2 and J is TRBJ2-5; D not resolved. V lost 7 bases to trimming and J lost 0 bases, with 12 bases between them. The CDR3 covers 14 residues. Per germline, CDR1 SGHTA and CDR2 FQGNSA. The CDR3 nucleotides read TGTGCCAGCACGAACTACACGTACCAAGAGACCCAGTACTTC. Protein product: CASTNYTYQETQYF.

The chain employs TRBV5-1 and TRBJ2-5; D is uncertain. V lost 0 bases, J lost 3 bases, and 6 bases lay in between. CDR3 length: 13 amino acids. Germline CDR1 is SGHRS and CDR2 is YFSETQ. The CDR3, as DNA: TGCGCCAGCAGCTTGGAAAGGGAAGAGACCCAGTACTTC. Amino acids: CASSLEREETQYF.

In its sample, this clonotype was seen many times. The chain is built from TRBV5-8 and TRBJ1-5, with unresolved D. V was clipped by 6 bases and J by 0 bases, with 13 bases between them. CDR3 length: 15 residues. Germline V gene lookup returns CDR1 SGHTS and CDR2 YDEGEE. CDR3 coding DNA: TGTGCCAGCAACTCCTACCGGCATAGCAATCAGCCCCAGCATTTT. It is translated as CASNSYRHSNQPQHF.

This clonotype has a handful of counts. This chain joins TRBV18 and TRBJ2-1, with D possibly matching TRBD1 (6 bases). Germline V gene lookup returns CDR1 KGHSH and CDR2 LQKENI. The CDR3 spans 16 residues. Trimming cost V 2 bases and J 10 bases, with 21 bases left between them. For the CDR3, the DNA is TGTGCCAGCTCACCATACCTGGGCAGGGGTATGTCGGAGCAGTTCTTC. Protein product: CASSPYLGRGMSEQFF.

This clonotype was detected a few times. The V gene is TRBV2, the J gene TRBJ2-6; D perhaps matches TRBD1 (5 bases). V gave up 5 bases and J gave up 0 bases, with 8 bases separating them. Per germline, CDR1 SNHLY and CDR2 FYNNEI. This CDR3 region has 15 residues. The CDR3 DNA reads TGTGCCAGCAGTACAGGCAACTCTGGGGCCAACGTCCTGACTTTC. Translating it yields CASSTGNSGANVLTF.

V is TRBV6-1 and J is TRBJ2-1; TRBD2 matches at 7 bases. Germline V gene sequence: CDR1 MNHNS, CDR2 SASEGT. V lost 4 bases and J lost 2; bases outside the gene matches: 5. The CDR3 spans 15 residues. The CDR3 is CASSARGGPYNEQFF. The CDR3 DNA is TGTGCCAGCAGTGCCCGCGGGGGTCCCTACAATGAGCAGTTCTTC.

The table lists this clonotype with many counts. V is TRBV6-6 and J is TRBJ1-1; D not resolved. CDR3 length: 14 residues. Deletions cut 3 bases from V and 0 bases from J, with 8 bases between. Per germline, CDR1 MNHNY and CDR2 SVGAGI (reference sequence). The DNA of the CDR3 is TGTGCCAGCAGTTATAACATAATGAACACTGAAGCTTTCTTT. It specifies CASSYNIMNTEAFF.

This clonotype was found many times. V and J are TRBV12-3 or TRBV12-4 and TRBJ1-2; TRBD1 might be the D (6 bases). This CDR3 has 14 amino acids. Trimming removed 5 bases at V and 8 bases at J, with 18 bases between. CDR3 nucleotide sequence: TGTGCCAGCAGTGATACAGGGTTCCCTAGCGGCTACACCTTC. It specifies CASSDTGFPSGYTF.

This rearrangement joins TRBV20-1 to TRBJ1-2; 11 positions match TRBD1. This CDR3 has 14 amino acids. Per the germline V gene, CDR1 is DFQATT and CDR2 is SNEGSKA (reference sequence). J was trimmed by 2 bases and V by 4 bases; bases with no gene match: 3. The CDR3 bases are TGCAGTGCTACCGGACAGGGGGCAAACTATGGCTACACCTTC. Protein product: CSATGQGANYGYTF.

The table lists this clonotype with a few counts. CDR3 residues: CASRDPGEGAGNQPQHF. The CDR3 DNA follows: TGTGCCAGCAGGGACCCAGGGGAGGGAGCGGGGAATCAGCCCCAGCATTTT. This rearrangement joins TRBV6-1 to TRBJ1-5, with D perhaps matching TRBD1 (6 bases). CDR1 is MNHNS, CDR2 SASEGT, per germline. The ends were cut back, 6 bases at V and 4 bases at J, with 22 bases in the middle. CDR3 size: 17 residues.